The clone carrying this T cell receptor beta chain was observed many times. The TCRbeta library incorporated unique molecular identifiers. Each CDR3 protein is one row after TCRdb ran MiXCR on the PCR reads. The table has 600,000 to 800,000 distinct CDR3 sequences, around 13% seen once. The record originates from a study of T-cell reconstitution after alpha-beta-depleted transplantation in children. CDR1 SGHRS and CDR2 YFSETQ come from the germline V gene. The CDR3 is 14 amino acids. V was pared by 2 bases and J by 0 bases, with 8 bases between. V gene TRBV5-1 combines with J gene TRBJ1-1; D is undetermined. Sequences were derived from PBMCs, sampled before TCRalphabeta/CD19-depleted stem cell transplant. The receptor comes from a girl aged 2 to 10 with congenital amegakaryocytic thrombocytopenia, due to receive a stem cell transplant. This CDR3 is CASSFSSMNTEAFF. CDR3 nucleotides: TGCGCCAGCAGCTTTTCCTCCATGAACACTGAAGCTTTCTTT.